This T cell receptor beta chain emerged from a study of cytomegalovirus exposure and HLA in healthy donors. Study-wide background: An analysis done earlier identified fewer than 140 million unique TCR beta sequences from about 179 million T cells.

Both 60 Vbeta primers and 13 Jbeta primers went into the PCR. Profiled with immunoSEQ multiplex PCR; TCRdb holds only in-frame clones, not every one. The table records around 300,000 clones, under 80% of them present only once. The study, taken as a whole, reports: When a later analysis was performed, an Asian-associated ancestry cluster reportedly had fewer N-insertions than the approximately 600-donor mean. Rarity characterized most TCR sequences, yet some public TCRs appeared in many donors. Equally common other TCR beta chains were less clonally expanded than HLA-associated ones, a later analysis found.

V gave up 5 bases and J gave up 5 bases, with 15 bases separating them. Germline values: CDR1 MGHRA, CDR2 YSYEKL. The CDR3 loop spans 15 amino acids. As for this clone: Its antigen is not identified.

The source material was PBMCs. The TCR comes from a female donor in good health and CMV-seronegative. The V and J genes are TRBV4-1 and TRBJ1-4; a weak D match, TRBD1 (5 bases). The CDR3, as DNA: TGCGCCAGCAGCACGCCCGGAGGGACCAATGAAAAACTGTTTTTT. Protein: CASSTPGGTNEKLFF.